The present TCR beta chain was sequenced within a study of control samples from healthy donors and cancer patients. The CDR3 contains 14 residues. The germline V gene encodes CDR1 SEHNR and CDR2 FQNEAQ (reference sequence). Trimming cost V 4 bases and J 2 bases, with 12 bases left between them. TCRdb's table, derived via immunoSEQ multiplex PCR, lists solely in-frame clones and lacks some. The table has 130,000 or so clones, approximately 94% seen once; the top ten hold over 10%. This clone was seen just once. The sequencing input was blood. The TCR originated in a middle-aged man in good health. This chain uses TRBV7-9 with TRBJ2-7; TRBD1 might be the D (5 bases). The CDR3 sequence: CASSSRRAPYEQYF. CDR3 DNA: TGTGCCAGCAGCTCTCGCAGGGCACCCTACGAGCAGTACTTC. The entire variable domain, with the rest obtained from reference TRBV7-9 and TRBJ2-7, is as follows: DTGVSQNPRHKITKRGQNVTFRCDPISEHNRLYWYRQTLGQGPEFLTYFQNEAQLEKSRLLSDRFSAERPKGSFSTLEIQRTEQGDSAMYLCASSSRRAPYEQYFGPGTRLTVT.